The source of this T cell receptor beta chain is a study of control samples from healthy donors and cancer patients. Some clones are missing from TCRdb's copy, which holds only in-frame ones; the method was immunoSEQ multiplex PCR. This sample carries around 94,000 clones, 90% of them seen once, and the ten largest clones take over 3%. After removal of 4 bases from V and 0 bases from J, the junction contained 2 bases not matched to a gene. CDR1 is SGHTA and CDR2 is FQGTGA in the germline V gene. The CDR3 covers 14 residues. The V call is TRBV7-3, the J call TRBJ1-1; 7 nucleotides agree with TRBD1. Sequenced: blood. The source is a woman in her late teens or twenties in good health. The CDR3 spells CASSSGQLNTEAFF. CDR3 nucleotides: TGTGCCAGCAGCTCGGGACAGCTGAACACTGAAGCTTTCTTT.